This TCR beta chain came from a study of T cell responses to AZD1222 COVID-19 vaccine. Sequencing was performed with immunoSEQ multiplex PCR; in TCRdb, only in-frame clones are kept and a portion is missing. The repertoire holds fewer than 180,000 clones, approximately 94% seen once, with roughly 1.2% in the top ten. The count of this clone is one. Its antigen is undetermined. Findings and caveats of the study: Repertoire collection took place solely once the T cell response had peaked. Dominant at 160-218 and 743-854, vaccine-associated CD4 TCRs also spanned spike. Regions left unmutated in variants are reportedly the target of nearly half of spike-specific TCRs.

This TCR derives from an adult in good health. The starting material was peripheral blood, obtained on day 0 of AZD1222 vaccination.

The chain's CDR3 is CASRSRGANYGYTF. CDR3 in DNA: TGTGCCAGCAGGAGCAGGGGCGCTAACTATGGCTACACCTTC. This chain joins TRBV11-2 and TRBJ1-2, with a weak D call TRBD1 (6 bases). This CDR3 spans 14 amino acids. Trimming shortened V by 6 bases and J by 0 bases, and 11 bases separated the two germline ends. The V gene's germline CDR1 is SGHAT and CDR2 FQNNGV. The full variable domain, completed using reference TRBV11-2 and TRBJ1-2, is EAGVAQSPRYKIIEKRQSVAFWCNPISGHATLYWYQQILGQGPKLLIQFQNNGVVDDSQLPKDRFSAERLKGVDSTLKIQPAKLEDSAVYLCASRSRGANYGYTFGSGTRLTVV.